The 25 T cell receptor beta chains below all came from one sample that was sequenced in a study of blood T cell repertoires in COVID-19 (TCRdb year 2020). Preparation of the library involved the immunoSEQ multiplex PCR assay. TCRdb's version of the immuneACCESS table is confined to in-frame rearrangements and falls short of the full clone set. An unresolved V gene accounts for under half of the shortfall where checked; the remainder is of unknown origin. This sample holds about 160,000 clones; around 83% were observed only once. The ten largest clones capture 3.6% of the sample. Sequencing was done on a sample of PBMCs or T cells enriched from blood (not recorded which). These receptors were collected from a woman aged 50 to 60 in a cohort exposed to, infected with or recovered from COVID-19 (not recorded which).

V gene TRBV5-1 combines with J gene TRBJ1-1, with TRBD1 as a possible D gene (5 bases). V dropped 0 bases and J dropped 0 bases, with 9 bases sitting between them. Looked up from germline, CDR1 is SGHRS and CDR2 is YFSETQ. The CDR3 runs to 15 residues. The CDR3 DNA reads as TGCGCCAGCAGCTTGGTATCAGGGTTGAACACTGAAGCTTTCTTT. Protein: CASSLVSGLNTEAFF.

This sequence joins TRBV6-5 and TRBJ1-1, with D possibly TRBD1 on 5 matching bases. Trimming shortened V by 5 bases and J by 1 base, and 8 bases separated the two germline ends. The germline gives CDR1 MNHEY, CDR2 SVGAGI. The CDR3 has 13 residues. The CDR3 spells CASSPTENTEAFF. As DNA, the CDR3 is TGTGCCAGCAGTCCGACAGAGAACACTGAAGCTTTCTTT.

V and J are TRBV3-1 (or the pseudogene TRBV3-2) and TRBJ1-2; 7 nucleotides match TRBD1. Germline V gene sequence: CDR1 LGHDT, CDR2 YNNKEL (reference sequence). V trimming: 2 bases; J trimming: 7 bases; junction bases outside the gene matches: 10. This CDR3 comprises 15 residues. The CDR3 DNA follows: TGTGCCAGCAGCCAAACAGGGGCTCAAGGAAGTGGCTACACCTTC. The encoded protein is CASSQTGAQGSGYTF.

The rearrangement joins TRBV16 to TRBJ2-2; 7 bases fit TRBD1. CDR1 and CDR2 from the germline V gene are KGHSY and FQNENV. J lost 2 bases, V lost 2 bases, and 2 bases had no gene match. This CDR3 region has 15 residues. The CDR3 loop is CASSQRDSNTGELFF. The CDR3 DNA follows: TGTGCCAGCAGCCAACGGGACAGCAACACCGGGGAGCTGTTTTTT. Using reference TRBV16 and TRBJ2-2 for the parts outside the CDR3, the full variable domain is GEEVAQTPKHLVRGEGQKAKLYCAPIKGHSYVFWYQQVLKNEFKFLISFQNENVFDETGMPKERFSAKCLPNSPCSLEIQATKLEDSAVYFCASSQRDSNTGELFFGEGSRLTVL.

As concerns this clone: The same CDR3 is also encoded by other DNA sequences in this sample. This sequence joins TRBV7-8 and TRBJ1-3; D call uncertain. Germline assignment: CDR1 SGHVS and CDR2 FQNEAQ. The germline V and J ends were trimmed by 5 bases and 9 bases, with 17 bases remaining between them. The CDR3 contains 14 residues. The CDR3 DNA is TGTGCCAGCAGCCTAGACCAGAGACAACCCACCATATATTTT. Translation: CASSLDQRQPTIYF.

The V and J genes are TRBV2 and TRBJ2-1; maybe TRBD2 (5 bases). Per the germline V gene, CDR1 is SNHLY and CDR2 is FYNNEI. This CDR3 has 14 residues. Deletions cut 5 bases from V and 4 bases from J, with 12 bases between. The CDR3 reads CASSRGLAYNEQFF. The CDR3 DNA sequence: TGTGCCAGCAGTCGAGGACTCGCTTACAATGAGCAGTTCTTC. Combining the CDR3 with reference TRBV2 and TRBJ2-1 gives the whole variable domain EPEVTQTPSHQVTQMGQEVILRCVPISNHLYFYWYRQILGQKVEFLVSFYNNEISEKSEIFDDQFSVERPDGSNFTLKIRSTKLEDSAMYFCASSRGLAYNEQFFGPGTRLTVL.

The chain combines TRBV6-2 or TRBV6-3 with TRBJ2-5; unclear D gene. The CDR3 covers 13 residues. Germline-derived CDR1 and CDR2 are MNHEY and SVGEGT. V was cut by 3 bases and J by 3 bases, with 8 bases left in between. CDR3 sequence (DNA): TGTGCCAGCAGTTATGCAGGAAAAGAGACCCAGTACTTC. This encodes CASSYAGKETQYF.

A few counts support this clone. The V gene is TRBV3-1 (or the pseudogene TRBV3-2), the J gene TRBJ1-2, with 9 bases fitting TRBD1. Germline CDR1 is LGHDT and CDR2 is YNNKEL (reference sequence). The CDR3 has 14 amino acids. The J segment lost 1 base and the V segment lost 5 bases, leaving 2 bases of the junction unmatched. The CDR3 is CASSGDRVNYGYTF. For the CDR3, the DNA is TGTGCCAGCAGCGGGGACAGGGTTAACTATGGCTACACCTTC.

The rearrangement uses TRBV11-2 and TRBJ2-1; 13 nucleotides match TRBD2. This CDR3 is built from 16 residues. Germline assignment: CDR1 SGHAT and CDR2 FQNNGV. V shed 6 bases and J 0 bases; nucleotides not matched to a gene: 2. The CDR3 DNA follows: TGTGCCAGCAGGTGGACTAGCGGGAGCTCCTACAATGAGCAGTTCTTC. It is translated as CASRWTSGSSYNEQFF.

For the CDR3, the DNA is TGTGCCAGCTCCCTCTTCCCGCAGGATAGCAATCAGCCCCAGCATTTT. This encodes CASSLFPQDSNQPQHF. The rearrangement joins TRBV18 to TRBJ1-5; D not certain. The germline V gene encodes CDR1 KGHSH and CDR2 LQKENI. V was pared by 6 bases and J by 0 bases, with 15 bases between. The CDR3 is made up of 16 amino acids.

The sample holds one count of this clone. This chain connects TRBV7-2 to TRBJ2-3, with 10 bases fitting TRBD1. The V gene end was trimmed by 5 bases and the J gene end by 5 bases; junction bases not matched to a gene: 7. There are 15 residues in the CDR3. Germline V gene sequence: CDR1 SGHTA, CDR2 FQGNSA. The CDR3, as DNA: TGTGCCAGCAGCCAGGGACAGGGGAGGGTAGATACGCAGTATTTT. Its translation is CASSQGQGRVDTQYF.

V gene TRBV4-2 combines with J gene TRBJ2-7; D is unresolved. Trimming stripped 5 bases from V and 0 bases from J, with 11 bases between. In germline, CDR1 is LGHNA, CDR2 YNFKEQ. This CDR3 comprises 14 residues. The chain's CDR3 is CASSSQVSSYEQYF. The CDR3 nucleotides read TGTGCCAGCAGCTCCCAGGTGTCCTCCTACGAGCAGTACTTC.

The CDR3 sequence: CSASRRLSYNEQFF. The CDR3 nucleotides read TGCAGTGCTAGTCGTAGACTGTCCTACAATGAGCAGTTCTTC. The rearrangement links TRBV20-1 to TRBJ2-1; D not certain. V was shortened by 3 bases and J by 1 base, with 10 bases between the two germline ends. This CDR3 is 14 amino acids long. Germline values: CDR1 DFQATT, CDR2 SNEGSKA (reference sequence).

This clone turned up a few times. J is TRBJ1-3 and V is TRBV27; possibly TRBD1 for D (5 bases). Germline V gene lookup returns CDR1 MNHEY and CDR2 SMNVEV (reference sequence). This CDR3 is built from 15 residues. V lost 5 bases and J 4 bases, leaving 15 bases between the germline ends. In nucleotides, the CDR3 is TGTGCCAGCAGTCCACAGGAGGGGTCGGGAAACACCATATATTTT. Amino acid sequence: CASSPQEGSGNTIYF.

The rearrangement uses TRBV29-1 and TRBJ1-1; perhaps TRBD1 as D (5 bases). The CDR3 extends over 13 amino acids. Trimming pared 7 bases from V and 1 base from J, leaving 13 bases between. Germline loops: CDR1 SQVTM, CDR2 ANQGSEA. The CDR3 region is CSARGQANTEAFF. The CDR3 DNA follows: TGCAGCGCGAGAGGACAAGCGAACACTGAAGCTTTCTTT.

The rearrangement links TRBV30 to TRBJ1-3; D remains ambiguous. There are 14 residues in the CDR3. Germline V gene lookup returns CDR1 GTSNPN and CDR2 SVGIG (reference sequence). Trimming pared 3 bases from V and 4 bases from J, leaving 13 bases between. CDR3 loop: CAWSPLRSGNTIYF. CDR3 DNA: TGTGCCTGGAGCCCCCTGAGGAGCGGAAACACCATATATTTT.

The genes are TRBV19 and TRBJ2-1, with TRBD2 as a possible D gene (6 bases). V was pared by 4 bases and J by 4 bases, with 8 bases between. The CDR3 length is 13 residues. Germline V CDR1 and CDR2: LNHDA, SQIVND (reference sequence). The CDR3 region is CASSTAGYNEQFF. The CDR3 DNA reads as TGTGCCAGTAGTACCGCGGGATACAATGAGCAGTTCTTC.

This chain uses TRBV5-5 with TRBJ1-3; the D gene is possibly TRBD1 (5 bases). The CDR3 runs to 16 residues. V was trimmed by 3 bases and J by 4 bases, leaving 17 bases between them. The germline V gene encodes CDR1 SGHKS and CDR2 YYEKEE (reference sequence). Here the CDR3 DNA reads TGTGCCAGCAGCTCGGTGACAGAACGTCCCGGAAACACCATATATTTT. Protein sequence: CASSSVTERPGNTIYF.

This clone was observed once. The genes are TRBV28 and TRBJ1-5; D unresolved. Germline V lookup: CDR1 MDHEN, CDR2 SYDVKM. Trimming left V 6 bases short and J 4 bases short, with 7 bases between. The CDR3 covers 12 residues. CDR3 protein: CASSRVNQPQHF. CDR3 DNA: TGTGCCAGCAGCCGAGTTAATCAGCCCCAGCATTTT. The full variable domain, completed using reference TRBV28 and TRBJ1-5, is DVKVTQSSRYLVKRTGEKVFLECVQDMDHENMFWYRQDPGLGLRLIYFSYDVKMKEKGDIPEGYSVSREKKERFSLILESASTNQTSMYLCASSRVNQPQHFGDGTRLSIL.

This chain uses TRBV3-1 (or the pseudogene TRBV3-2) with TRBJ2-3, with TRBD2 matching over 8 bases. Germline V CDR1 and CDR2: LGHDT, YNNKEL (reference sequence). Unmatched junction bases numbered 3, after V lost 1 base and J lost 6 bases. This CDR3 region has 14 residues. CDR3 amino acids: CASSQAGGKDTQYF. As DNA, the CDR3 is TGTGCCAGCAGCCAAGCGGGGGGGAAGGATACGCAGTATTTT.

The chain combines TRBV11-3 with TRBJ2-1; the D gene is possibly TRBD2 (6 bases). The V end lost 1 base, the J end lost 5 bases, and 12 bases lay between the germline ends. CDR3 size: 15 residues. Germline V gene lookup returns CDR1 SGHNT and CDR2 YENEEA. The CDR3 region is CASSLVSGDNNEQFF. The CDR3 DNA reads TGTGCCAGCAGCTTAGTTAGCGGAGATAACAATGAGCAGTTCTTC.

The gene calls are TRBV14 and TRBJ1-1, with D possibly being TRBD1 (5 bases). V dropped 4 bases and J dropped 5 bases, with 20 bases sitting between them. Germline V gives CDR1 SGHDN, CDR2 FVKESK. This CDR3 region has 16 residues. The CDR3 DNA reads TGTGCCAGCAGCCCCTTTAAACGTCCGGGGGAGACTGAAGCTTTCTTT. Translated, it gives CASSPFKRPGETEAFF.

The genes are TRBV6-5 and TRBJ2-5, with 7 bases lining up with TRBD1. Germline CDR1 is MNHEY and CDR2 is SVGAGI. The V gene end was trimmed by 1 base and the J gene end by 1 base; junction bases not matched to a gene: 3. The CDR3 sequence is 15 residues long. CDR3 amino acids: CASSYYGTAQETQYF. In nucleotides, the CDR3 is TGTGCCAGCAGTTACTACGGGACAGCCCAAGAGACCCAGTACTTC.

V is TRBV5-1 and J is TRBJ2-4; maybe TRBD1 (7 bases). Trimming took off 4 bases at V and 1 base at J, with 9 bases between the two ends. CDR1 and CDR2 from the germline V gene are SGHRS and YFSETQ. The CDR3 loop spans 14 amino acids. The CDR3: CASSPGGAKNIQYF. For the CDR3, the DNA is TGCGCCAGCAGCCCAGGGGGGGCCAAAAACATTCAGTACTTC. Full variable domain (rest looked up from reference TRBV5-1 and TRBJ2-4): KAGVTQTPRYLIKTRGQQVTLSCSPISGHRSVSWYQQTPGQGLQFLFEYFSETQRNKGNFPGRFSGRQFSNSRSEMNVSTLELGDSALYLCASSPGGAKNIQYFGAGTRLSVL.

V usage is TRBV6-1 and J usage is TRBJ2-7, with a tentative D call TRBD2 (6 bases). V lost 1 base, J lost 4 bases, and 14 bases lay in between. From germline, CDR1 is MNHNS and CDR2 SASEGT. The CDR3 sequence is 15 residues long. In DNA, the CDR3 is TGTGCCAGCAGTGAAGGCCCGGGAGCATCGTACGAGCAGTACTTC. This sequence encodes CASSEGPGASYEQYF.